This T cell receptor (beta chain) was profiled in a study of shared clonotypes between healthy human individuals. The germline V gene has CDR1 LNHDA and CDR2 SQIVND (reference sequence). The trim removed 6 bases at V and 0 bases at J, leaving 4 bases unmatched. CDR3 length: 15 residues. Among the donors, all were Caucasian adults who lived in Nashville, Tennessee. On this clone itself: The target antigen is unknown.

This table comes from immunoSEQ multiplex PCR, and its TCRdb copy is limited to in-frame clones, with some not included. The profile covers 2 million to 3 million clones, with over 85% appearing a single time and roughly 0.36% taken by the ten largest. Whole-study findings and limits: Non-shared clonotypes had lower generation probabilities than those shared by all four donors.

The chain has TRBV19 and TRBJ1-5; 8 bases agree with TRBD1. The sequenced material came from naive CD4+ T cells from PBMCs. Subset here: CD45RA+ positively selected. This clonotype originated in a man younger than 30 in good health. Some clones in this sample may be carry-over from other donors' samples. CDR3 sequence: CASSRTGHSNQPQHF. CDR3 DNA: TGTGCCAGTAGCAGGACAGGGCATAGCAATCAGCCCCAGCATTTT.